The rows below give T cell receptor beta chains drawn from one sample of a study of T cells in Graves' hyperthyroidism and ophthalmopathy. TCRdb called the multiplex PCR reads again in MiXCR, with one record for every CDR3 protein. The table lists under 350,000 distinct CDR3 sequences, less than 15% of them singletons. The sequenced sample consisted of blood. The receptors shown here come from a woman between 25 and 40 years old with Graves' hyperthyroidism that later progressed to Graves' ophthalmopathy. Both conserved end residues are part of each CDR3. A D gene is named only where the DNA matches it firmly. A row's size may be missing; if present it is once, few, many or a size class.

j_gene	v_gene	d_gene	abundance	CDR3nt	CDR3aa
TRBJ1-5	TRBV27	NA	many	TGTGCCAGCAGTGCCTCTCAGGGGACGGAAAATCAGCCCCAGCATTTT	CASSASQGTENQPQHF
TRBJ2-3	TRBV5-6	NA	many	TGTGCCAGCAGCTTGTTTGGGGGCATAGGCACAGATACGCAGTATTTT	CASSLFGGIGTDTQYF
TRBJ2-1	TRBV20-1	NA	many	TGCAGTGCTAGAGAGGGGATTGAGCAGTTCTTC	CSAREGIEQFF
TRBJ2-3	TRBV12-3/TRBV12-4	TRBD2	many	TGTGCCAGCAGTTTAATCGCGGGAGGAGCAGATACGCAGTATTTT	CASSLIAGGADTQYF
TRBJ1-5	TRBV20-1	NA	few	TGCAGTGCTAGAGATTGGCGGGGCAATCAGCCCCAGCATTTT	CSARDWRGNQPQHF
TRBJ2-1	TRBV7-9	TRBD1	few	TGTGCCAGCACCCATGACAGGGAGAGTGAGCAGTTCTTC	CASTHDRESEQFF
TRBJ1-3	TRBV30	NA	many	TGTGCCTGGTTACCGAACTTAGGAAACACCATATATTTT	CAWLPNLGNTIYF
TRBJ2-5	TRBV7-2	TRBD2	many	TGTGCCAGCAGCCCAGATGGCGTCACGGGAGGGATACAAAAGACCCAGTACTTC	CASSPDGVTGGIQKTQYF
TRBJ2-2	TRBV28	NA	many	TGTGCCAGCAGGGGGCTGGCCGGAGAGCTGTTTTTT	CASRGLAGELFF
TRBJ2-3	TRBV7-2	TRBD1	many	TGTGCCAGCAGCTTAGGTGTCGGACAGGGCACAGATACGCAGTATTTT	CASSLGVGQGTDTQYF
TRBJ2-5	TRBV7-6	NA	NA	TGTGCCAGCAGCTTAGTTACCCAACCTCGGGAGACCCAGTACTTC	CASSLVTQPRETQYF
TRBJ2-7	TRBV20-1	TRBD1	many	TGCAGTGCTAAAAACAGGGGTTTTTTCGAGCAGTACTTC	CSAKNRGFFEQYF
TRBJ1-3	TRBV4-1	NA	NA	TGCGCCAGCAGCCAACCCCAGGGAAACTCTGGAAACACCATATATTTT	CASSQPQGNSGNTIYF
TRBJ2-1	TRBV20-1	TRBD2	many	TGCAGTGCCGGAGGGGACCAGCGGGGGGGGTACAATGAGCAGTTCTTC	CSAGGDQRGGYNEQFF
TRBJ2-7	TRBV20-1	NA	many	TGCAGTGCTAGACCTAGCAGTAACTCCTACGAGCAGTACTTC	CSARPSSNSYEQYF
TRBJ2-7	TRBV28	NA	many	TGTGCCAGCAGTCGATTAGGGGGACGGGGTTACGAGCAGTACTTC	CASSRLGGRGYEQYF
TRBJ2-7	TRBV12-3/TRBV12-4	TRBD2	many	TGTGCCAGCAGTTTAACTAGCGGGAGGGCCCGTTACGAGCAGTACTTC	CASSLTSGRARYEQYF
TRBJ2-7	TRBV20-1	NA	many	TGCAGTGCTAGGGGGACGGGGGTCTCCTACGAGCAGTACTTC	CSARGTGVSYEQYF
TRBJ2-7	TRBV19	TRBD1	many	TGTGCCAGTAGTAGAAGGGGACAGGGGAACTACGAGCAGTACTTC	CASSRRGQGNYEQYF
TRBJ2-1	TRBV7-3	NA	many	TGTGCCAGCAGCTTAACTAGGAGCTCCTACAATGAGCAGTTCTTC	CASSLTRSSYNEQFF
TRBJ2-1	TRBV18	NA	few	TGTGCCAGCTCATCAGGACTTCCGTTCTTC	CASSSGLPFF
TRBJ1-1	TRBV9	NA	many	TGTGCCAGCAGCGACCCCTCCGCTGAAGCTTTCTTT	CASSDPSAEAFF
TRBJ2-2	TRBV12-3/TRBV12-4	NA	many	TGTGCCAGCAGTTTTGAAGTCTTCACCGGGGAGCTGTTTTTT	CASSFEVFTGELFF
TRBJ2-3	TRBV7-2	TRBD1	many	TGTGCCAGCAGCCTAAACAGGGGATTAGGCGCAGATACGCAGTATTTT	CASSLNRGLGADTQYF
TRBJ2-1	TRBV7-9	NA	many	TGTGCCAGCAGCTTATTTACAGGTCCACACAATGAGCAGTTCTTC	CASSLFTGPHNEQFF
TRBJ1-4	TRBV3-1	NA	many	TGTGCCAGCAGCCAATACGGAGGGGCCTCTAATGAAAAACTGTTTTTT	CASSQYGGASNEKLFF
TRBJ2-3	TRBV30	NA	many	TGTGCCCGGGACCTGGGGACAGATACGCAGTATTTT	CARDLGTDTQYF
TRBJ2-7	TRBV28	NA	many	TGTGCCAGCAGTTTTTTCGCAGGGACCTACGAGCAGTACTTC	CASSFFAGTYEQYF
TRBJ2-1	TRBV7-8	TRBD2	many	TGTGCCAGCAGCCCGGGACTAGCGCACAATGAGCAGTTCTTC	CASSPGLAHNEQFF
TRBJ2-3	TRBV27	NA	many	TGTGCCAGCAGTTTATCGTGGGGGACAGATACGCAGTATTTT	CASSLSWGTDTQYF
TRBJ2-1	TRBV19	NA	NA	TGTGCCAGTACCCATCGGTTATTCTCCTACAATGAGCAGTTCTTC	CASTHRLFSYNEQFF
TRBJ1-2	TRBV7-3	NA	many	TGTGCCAGCAGCTCCCAAGGCCGGGACGGAGGCTACACCTTC	CASSSQGRDGGYTF
TRBJ2-2	TRBV28	TRBD1	many	TGTGCCAGCAGTTTCCCCGCAGGGGGCTACACCGGGGAGCTGTTTTTT	CASSFPAGGYTGELFF
TRBJ2-2	TRBV6-1	TRBD1	NA	TGTGCCAGCAGTATTTCAGGGGGAACCGGGGAGCTGTTTTTT	CASSISGGTGELFF
TRBJ1-2	TRBV28	TRBD1	many	TGTGCCAGCAGTTTTCCTGAGGGACAGGGGACCTATGGCTACACCTTC	CASSFPEGQGTYGYTF
TRBJ2-5	TRBV6-2/TRBV6-3	TRBD2	many	TGTGCCAGCAGTTACGGGACTAGCGGGATAAGACAAGAGACCCAGTACTTC	CASSYGTSGIRQETQYF
TRBJ2-5	TRBV7-2	TRBD2	NA	TGTGCCAGCAGTTGGCGGGGGGACGAGACCCAGTACTTC	CASSWRGDETQYF
TRBJ2-1	TRBV6-2/TRBV6-3	TRBD2	NA	TGTGCCAGCAATCTAGCGGGTTTGCACAATGAGCAGTTCTTC	CASNLAGLHNEQFF
TRBJ1-4	TRBV19	NA	few	TGTGCCAGTAGTATTGGGGCAGGGCCGTTTAATGAAAAACTGTTTTTT	CASSIGAGPFNEKLFF
TRBJ1-1	TRBV6-1	NA	many	TGTGCCAGCAGTGCCTACTCGTCCGAGGAGTTGAACACTGAAGCTTTCTTT	CASSAYSSEELNTEAFF
TRBJ2-7	TRBV19	TRBD2	few	TGTGCCAGTAGTGCGCAGACTAGCGGGACTTACTCCTACGAGCAGTACTTC	CASSAQTSGTYSYEQYF
TRBJ2-2	TRBV20-1	TRBD2	few	TGCAGTGCGACTAGCGGGAGACCCGGGGAGCTGTTTTTT	CSATSGRPGELFF
TRBJ1-6	TRBV20-1	NA	many	TGCAGTGCTAGAGTAGGTCCGACGCGTCCCCTCCACTTT	CSARVGPTRPLHF
TRBJ2-7	TRBV4-3	TRBD1	many	TGCGCCAGCAGCTTCCGGGACAGGGGTTTTTACGAGCAGTACTTC	CASSFRDRGFYEQYF
TRBJ2-7	TRBV7-2	TRBD2	many	TGTGCCAGCAGCCGAGGGGCTAGCGGAATTAGCTCCTACGAGCAGTACTTC	CASSRGASGISSYEQYF
TRBJ2-3	TRBV6-1	TRBD2	many	TGTGCCAGCACCGGGGGGATTCTCACAGATACGCAGTATTTT	CASTGGILTDTQYF
TRBJ1-3	TRBV4-1	TRBD1	NA	TGCGCCAGCAGCCACCCGGCGGACAGGGTGGACTCTGGAAACACCATATATTTT	CASSHPADRVDSGNTIYF
TRBJ2-3	TRBV2	TRBD2	NA	TGTGCCAGCATGACAAGCGGGGCCACAGATACGCAGTATTTT	CASMTSGATDTQYF
TRBJ2-7	TRBV18	TRBD2	once	TGTGCCAGCTCACCCATAGCGGGAGAAGGGTACGAGCAGTACTTC	CASSPIAGEGYEQYF
TRBJ1-1	TRBV20-1	TRBD1	NA	TGCAGTGCTGCTGGGGGACAGGGGAACACTGAAGCTTTCTTT	CSAAGGQGNTEAFF
TRBJ2-2	TRBV11-3	NA	many	TGTGCCAGCAGCCGGGGCCCCACCGGGGAGCTGTTTTTT	CASSRGPTGELFF
TRBJ1-3	TRBV30	NA	NA	TGTGCCTGGAGTGCGGTGGGGACGGGAATCTCTGGAAACACCATATATTTT	CAWSAVGTGISGNTIYF
TRBJ2-3	TRBV30	NA	NA	TGTGCCTGGAGTTTGATCGGCACAGATACGCAGTATTTT	CAWSLIGTDTQYF